The next 30 T cell receptor beta chains were all read from a single sample in a study of T cell repertoires in cytomegalovirus infection. These TCRs' antigens remain unknown. MiXCR, run by TCRdb on the reads, gives a single entry per CDR3 protein. This sample carries about 78,000 distinct CDR3 sequences, roughly 40% of them seen once, and the ten largest clones take just over 90%. The input for sequencing was CD8+ T cells from cultured PBMCs, taken from culture after CMV antigen stimulation. The receptors come from a human donor in good health (CMV status not recorded). Some clones in this sample may be carry-over from other donors' samples.

CDR3: CASSYTATDLASGANVLTF. In nucleotides, the CDR3 is TGTGCCAGCAGTTACACGGCGACGGATTTGGCCTCTGGGGCCAACGTCCTGACTTTC. This chain links TRBV6-2 or TRBV6-3 with TRBJ2-6; D is unresolved. Per the germline V gene, CDR1 is MNHEY and CDR2 is SVGEGT. There are 19 residues in the CDR3. V shed 2 bases and J shed 0 bases, with 17 bases lying between them.

The chain combines TRBV4-2 with TRBJ2-5, with TRBD2 identical over 7 bases. From germline, CDR1 is LGHNA and CDR2 YNFKEQ. This CDR3 comprises 16 residues. V lost 4 bases to trimming and J lost 1 base; unmatched junction nucleotides: 9. The CDR3 sequence: CASSLRDYQLQETQYF. CDR3 bases: TGTGCCAGCAGCCTGCGGGACTACCAACTCCAAGAGACCCAGTACTTC.

This clonotype has more than one count but fewer than ten. The chain couples TRBV29-1 to TRBJ2-5, with D unresolved. Deletions cut 2 bases from V and 5 bases from J, with 15 bases between. Germline V CDR1 and CDR2: SQVTM, ANQGSEA. This CDR3 is built from 14 residues. The CDR3 region is CSVEFALTGETQYF. As DNA, the CDR3 is TGCAGCGTTGAATTTGCCTTGACGGGCGAGACCCAGTACTTC.

In its sample, this clonotype was seen a few times. This rearrangement joins TRBV5-4 to TRBJ2-1, with a tentative D call TRBD1 (5 bases). Between the trimmed V and J ends, which lost 4 bases and 4 bases, there was a span of 12 bases. This CDR3 is 14 amino acids long. Germline V gene lookup returns CDR1 SGHNT and CDR2 YYREEE (reference sequence). As DNA, the CDR3 is TGTGCCAGCAGCGCGATGGGGCCGTACAATGAGCAGTTCTTC. This encodes CASSAMGPYNEQFF. The entire variable domain, with the rest obtained from reference TRBV5-4 and TRBJ2-1, is as follows: ETGVTQSPTHLIKTRGQQVTLRCSSQSGHNTVSWYQQALGQGPQFIFQYYREEENGRGNFPPRFSGLQFPNYSSELNVNALELDDSALYLCASSAMGPYNEQFFGPGTRLTVL.

This chain uses TRBV7-6 with TRBJ1-1, with no clear D. V was cut by 2 bases and J by 0 bases, with 4 bases left in between. The CDR3 extends over 13 amino acids. Germline CDR1 and CDR2: SGHVS and FNYEAQ. CDR3 coding DNA: TGTGCCAGCAGCTTAACTATGAACACTGAAGCTTTCTTT. Amino acids: CASSLTMNTEAFF.

The sample holds a few counts of this clonotype. The chain uses TRBV7-6 and TRBJ1-3, with 10 bases matching TRBD1. The trim removed 2 bases at V and 0 bases at J, leaving 13 bases unmatched. CDR3 length equals 20 residues. CDR1 and CDR2 (germline): SGHVS, FNYEAQ. The CDR3 DNA is TGTGCCAGCAGCTTAATCCCGGGACAGGGGCCTTCAAACTCTGGAAACACCATATATTTT. It codes for CASSLIPGQGPSNSGNTIYF.

This chain links TRBV7-2 with TRBJ2-3, with D possibly matching TRBD1 (5 bases). The germline V and J ends were trimmed by 2 bases and 0 bases, with 9 bases remaining between them. The germline CDR1 and CDR2 sequences are SGHTA and FQGNSA. The CDR3 is made up of 15 amino acids. CDR3 nucleotide sequence: TGTGCCAGCAGCTTAATCAGGGCTAGCACAGATACGCAGTATTTT. It yields the protein CASSLIRASTDTQYF.

This clonotype was counted a few times. This chain connects TRBV6-6 to TRBJ1-5, with 7 nucleotides matching TRBD1. The V gene end was trimmed by 2 bases and the J gene end by 5 bases; junction bases not matched to a gene: 3. Germline V gene sequence: CDR1 MNHNY, CDR2 SVGAGI (reference sequence). The CDR3 sequence is 14 residues long. The CDR3 reads CASSYGTAHQPQHF. CDR3 nucleotide sequence: TGTGCCAGCAGTTACGGGACAGCCCATCAGCCCCAGCATTTT.

The chain uses TRBV7-8 and TRBJ2-7; D unresolved. V was clipped by 1 base and J by 5 bases, with 12 bases between them. CDR1 SGHVS and CDR2 FQNEAQ come from the germline V gene. CDR3 length: 14 residues. CDR3 amino acids: CASSLDIRQDEQYF. CDR3 nucleotide sequence: TGTGCCAGCAGCTTAGACATTCGGCAGGACGAGCAGTACTTC.

V usage is TRBV27 and J usage is TRBJ1-2; tentatively, D is TRBD1 (6 bases). Trimming took off 2 bases at V and 6 bases at J, with 16 bases between the two ends. This CDR3 comprises 15 residues. Germline V gene lookup returns CDR1 MNHEY and CDR2 SMNVEV (reference sequence). CDR3 loop: CASSLAGVRNDGYTF. DNA for the CDR3: TGTGCCAGCAGTTTAGCAGGGGTTCGGAATGATGGCTACACCTTC.

This chain uses TRBV12-3 or TRBV12-4 with TRBJ1-2; D not certain. V shed 7 bases and J shed 7 bases, with 16 bases lying between them. The CDR3 length is 13 residues. This chain's CDR3 is CASIGSFRGGYTF. DNA for the CDR3: TGTGCCAGCATTGGGTCCTTCAGAGGTGGCTACACCTTC.

The chain carries TRBV20-1 and TRBJ1-2; 9 bases map to TRBD1. V lost 2 bases and J lost 3; bases outside the gene matches: 4. The CDR3 is 14 amino acids. Germline loops: CDR1 DFQATT, CDR2 SNEGSKA (reference sequence). As DNA, the CDR3 is TGCAGTGCTAGACGGGACAGGGTGGACTATGGCTACACCTTC. It is translated as CSARRDRVDYGYTF.

The chain is built from TRBV4-3 and TRBJ1-2; D perhaps matches TRBD1 (6 bases). The V end lost 3 bases, the J end lost 6 bases, and 8 bases lay between the germline ends. This CDR3 is built from 12 residues. The V gene's germline CDR1 is LGHNA and CDR2 YSLEER. CDR3 coding DNA: TGCGCCAGCAGCCAGGGGACAAATGGCTACACCTTC. Translation: CASSQGTNGYTF.

The chain recombines TRBV19 with TRBJ1-5; tentative D call: TRBD1 (5 bases). The V gene lost 10 bases and the J gene lost 9 bases, with 28 bases spanning the gap. Germline CDR1 reads LNHDA; CDR2 reads SQIVND (reference sequence). The CDR3 is 16 residues long. CDR3 sequence (DNA): TGTGCCACCGCCACCGGGACTCAAATCCGCTTAACGCCCCAGCATTTT. Amino acid sequence: CATATGTQIRLTPQHF.

The chain carries TRBV12-3 or TRBV12-4 and TRBJ2-5, with 8 bases lining up with TRBD2. The CDR3 loop spans 14 amino acids. With 5 bases clipped from V and 4 bases from J, the junction kept 6 bases outside the gene matches. CDR3 nucleotide sequence: TGTGCCAGCAGTCAAGCGGGGGTCGCAGAGACCCAGTACTTC. Translation gives CASSQAGVAETQYF.

This rearrangement joins TRBV6-2 or TRBV6-3 to TRBJ2-1; maybe TRBD2 (6 bases). V was pared by 3 bases and J by 9 bases, with 27 bases between. CDR1 is MNHEY and CDR2 is SVGEGT in the germline V gene. This CDR3 contains 18 residues. The CDR3 spells CASSYTPPGRSGGSEQFF. As DNA, the CDR3 is TGTGCCAGCAGTTATACCCCACCAGGGCGTAGCGGAGGATCTGAGCAGTTCTTC.

The chain has TRBV7-9 and TRBJ1-3; D is undetermined. The germline V gene has CDR1 SEHNR and CDR2 FQNEAQ (reference sequence). V dropped 5 bases and J dropped 2 bases, with 13 bases sitting between them. The CDR3 extends over 15 amino acids. In DNA form, the CDR3 reads TGTGCCAGCAGCCCAAGTCTCGGGGCTGGAAACACCATATATTTT. Protein: CASSPSLGAGNTIYF.

This clonotype was seen only a few times. The rearrangement uses TRBV27 and TRBJ2-1, with D uncertain. This CDR3 has 14 residues. The V gene lost 0 bases and the J gene lost 3 bases, with 6 bases spanning the gap. In germline, CDR1 is MNHEY, CDR2 SMNVEV (reference sequence). In nucleotides, the CDR3 is TGTGCCAGCAGTTTATCTACGATCTACAATGAGCAGTTCTTC. This sequence encodes CASSLSTIYNEQFF.

Only a few counts were recorded for this clonotype. The CDR3, as DNA: TGTGCCAGCAGTTTGGACGCGGGTCCCTACGAGCAGTACTTC. This codes for CASSLDAGPYEQYF. The chain combines TRBV12-3 or TRBV12-4 with TRBJ2-7; tentative D call: TRBD2 (5 bases). V was cut by 3 bases and J by 2 bases, with 11 bases left in between. The CDR3 is made up of 14 amino acids.

The J gene is TRBJ1-6, the V gene TRBV28; unclear D gene. V lost 5 bases to trimming and J lost 0 bases, with 5 bases between them. The CDR3 spans 14 residues. From germline, CDR1 is MDHEN and CDR2 SYDVKM. The CDR3 bases are TGTGCCAGCAGTCCTAGCTCCTATAATTCACCCCTCCACTTT. As protein: CASSPSSYNSPLHF.

This clonotype was counted only a few times. The chain is built from TRBV6-1 and TRBJ2-1, with D uncertain. The V gene's germline CDR1 is MNHNS and CDR2 SASEGT. With 6 bases removed from V and 0 bases from J, the gap between germline ends came to 15 bases. The CDR3 runs to 16 residues. CDR3 in DNA: TGTGCCAGCAGCCCTTATTCCGGCAGCTCCTACAATGAGCAGTTCTTC. This translates into CASSPYSGSSYNEQFF.

This clonotype was observed a few times. The V gene is TRBV7-9, the J gene TRBJ1-1, with D uncertain. Germline values: CDR1 SEHNR, CDR2 FQNEAQ (reference sequence). The CDR3 length is 11 residues. Trimming took off 5 bases at V and 3 bases at J, with 4 bases between the two ends. As DNA, the CDR3 is TGTGCCAGCAGCCAAGACACTGAAGCTTTCTTT. Translated, it gives CASSQDTEAFF. The variable domain in full, completed from reference TRBV7-9 and TRBJ1-1, reads DTGVSQNPRHKITKRGQNVTFRCDPISEHNRLYWYRQTLGQGPEFLTYFQNEAQLEKSRLLSDRFSAERPKGSFSTLEIQRTEQGDSAMYLCASSQDTEAFFGQGTRLTVV.

The chain joins TRBV7-8 to TRBJ2-1; D not resolved. Trimming shortened V by 5 bases and J by 8 bases, and 13 bases separated the two germline ends. Germline assignment: CDR1 SGHVS and CDR2 FQNEAQ. The CDR3 length is 13 residues. CDR3 sequence: CASSLDVGHEQFF. The CDR3, as DNA: TGTGCCAGCAGCCTGGACGTGGGCCATGAGCAGTTCTTC. Using reference TRBV7-8 and TRBJ2-1 for the parts outside the CDR3, the full variable domain is GAGVSQSPRYKVAKRGQDVALRCDPISGHVSLFWYQQALGQGPEFLTYFQNEAQLDKSGLPSDRFFAERPEGSVSTLKIQRTQQEDSAVYLCASSLDVGHEQFFGPGTRLTVL.

V is TRBV19 and J is TRBJ2-7; D may be TRBD1 (6 bases). Per the germline V gene, CDR1 is LNHDA and CDR2 is SQIVND (reference sequence). V was trimmed by 10 bases and J by 2 bases, leaving 18 bases between them. CDR3 length: 14 amino acids. The CDR3 protein is CATAPSGHTYEQYF. As DNA, the CDR3 is TGTGCCACCGCCCCCTCGGGACACACCTACGAGCAGTACTTC. Full variable domain (rest looked up from reference TRBV19 and TRBJ2-7): DGGITQSPKYLFRKEGQNVTLSCEQNLNHDAMYWYRQDPGQGLRLIYYSQIVNDFQKGDIAEGYSVSREKKESFPLTVTSAQKNPTAFYLCATAPSGHTYEQYFGPGTRLTVT.

V usage is TRBV27 and J usage is TRBJ2-3; either TRBD1 or TRBD2 may fit D (5 bases each). The CDR3 runs to 15 residues. CDR1 MNHEY and CDR2 SMNVEV come from the germline V gene (reference sequence). V lost 3 bases, J lost 2 bases, and 12 bases lay in between. The CDR3 region is CASSFGTYNTDTQYF. As DNA, the CDR3 is TGTGCCAGCAGTTTCGGGACGTATAACACAGATACGCAGTATTTT.

The chain is built from TRBV3-1 and TRBJ2-6; D call uncertain. The CDR3 length is 18 residues. Germline V CDR1 and CDR2: LGHDT, YNNKEL (reference sequence). With 1 base removed from V and 0 bases from J, the gap between germline ends came to 13 bases. CDR3 nucleotides: TGTGCCAGCAGCCAAGGTTCCAGAGATTACTCTGGGGCCAACGTCCTGACTTTC. As protein: CASSQGSRDYSGANVLTF.

The genes are TRBV20-1 and TRBJ2-1; D is uncertain. Trimming removed 0 bases from V and 8 bases from J, with 11 bases in between. The CDR3 covers 13 residues. The germline V gene encodes CDR1 DFQATT and CDR2 SNEGSKA (reference sequence). The CDR3 region has the DNA TGCAGTGCTAGAGATCGGCCTAAGGATGAGCAGTTCTTC. It codes for CSARDRPKDEQFF.

The V call is TRBV28, the J call TRBJ2-4; D perhaps matches TRBD2 (6 bases). The CDR3 sequence is 22 residues long. The V gene's germline CDR1 is MDHEN and CDR2 SYDVKM. V was shortened by 1 base and J by 1 base, with 29 bases between the two germline ends. The CDR3 sequence is CASSLFLGGGDRPLSAKNIQYF. DNA for the CDR3: TGTGCCAGCAGTTTATTCTTGGGTGGCGGGGATCGCCCCCTTAGCGCCAAAAACATTCAGTACTTC.

V and J are TRBV6-2 or TRBV6-3 and TRBJ1-1; D unclear. The V end was cut by 5 bases, the J end by 1 base, with 17 bases between. The CDR3 sequence is 16 residues long. Germline assignment: CDR1 MNHEY and CDR2 SVGEGT. The CDR3 here is CASSLRQAGENTEAFF. CDR3 bases: TGTGCCAGCAGTCTTAGGCAGGCTGGAGAGAACACTGAAGCTTTCTTT.

This sequence joins TRBV7-2 and TRBJ2-7; D gene unclear. Germline values: CDR1 SGHTA, CDR2 FQGNSA. The CDR3 covers 12 residues. V lost 4 bases, J lost 7 bases, and 11 bases lay in between. The CDR3 is CASSWGMGEQYF. The CDR3 DNA is TGTGCCAGCAGCTGGGGAATGGGAGAGCAGTACTTC.